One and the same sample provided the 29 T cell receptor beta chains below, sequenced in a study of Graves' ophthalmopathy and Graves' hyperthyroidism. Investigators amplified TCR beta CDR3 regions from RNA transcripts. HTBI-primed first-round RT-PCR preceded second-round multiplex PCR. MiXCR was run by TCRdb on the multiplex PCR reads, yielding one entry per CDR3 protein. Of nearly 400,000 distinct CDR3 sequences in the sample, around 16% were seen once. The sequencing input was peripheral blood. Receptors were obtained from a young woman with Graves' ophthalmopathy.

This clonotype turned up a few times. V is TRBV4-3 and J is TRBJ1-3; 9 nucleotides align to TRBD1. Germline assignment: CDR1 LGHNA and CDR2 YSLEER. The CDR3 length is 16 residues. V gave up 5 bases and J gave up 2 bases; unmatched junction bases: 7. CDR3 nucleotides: TGCGCCAGCAGCGAAACCGGGACAGGGCCTGGAAACACCATATATTTT. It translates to CASSETGTGPGNTIYF.

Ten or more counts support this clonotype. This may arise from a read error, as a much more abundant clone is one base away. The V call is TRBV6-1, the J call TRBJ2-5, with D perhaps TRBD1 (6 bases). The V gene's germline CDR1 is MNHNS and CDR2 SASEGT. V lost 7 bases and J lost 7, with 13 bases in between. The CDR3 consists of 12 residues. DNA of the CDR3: TGTGCCAGCAATCAGCTAGGGGGGACCCAGTACTTC. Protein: CASNQLGGTQYF.

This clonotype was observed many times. CDR3 amino acids: CSVRRTDLNGQYF. The CDR3 region has the DNA TGCAGCGTTCGCCGGACGGATCTTAACGGGCAGTACTTC. This chain joins TRBV29-1 and TRBJ2-7; D is ambiguous. Deletions cut 5 bases from V and 9 bases from J, with 20 bases between. The CDR3 contains 13 residues. CDR1 is SQVTM and CDR2 is ANQGSEA in the germline V gene.

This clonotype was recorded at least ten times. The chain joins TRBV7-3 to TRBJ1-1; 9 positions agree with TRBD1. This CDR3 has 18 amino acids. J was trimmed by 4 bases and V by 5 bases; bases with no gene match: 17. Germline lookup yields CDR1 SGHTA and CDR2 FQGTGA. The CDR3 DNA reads TGTGCCAGCAGCCACTCCCCTACGGGACAGGGAAAGGTCACTGAAGCTTTCTTT. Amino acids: CASSHSPTGQGKVTEAFF.

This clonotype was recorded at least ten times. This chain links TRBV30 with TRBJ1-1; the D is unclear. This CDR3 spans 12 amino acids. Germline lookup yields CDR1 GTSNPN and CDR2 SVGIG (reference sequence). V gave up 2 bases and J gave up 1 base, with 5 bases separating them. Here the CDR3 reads CAWSPTNTEAFF. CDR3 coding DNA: TGTGCCTGGAGTCCTACGAACACTGAAGCTTTCTTT.

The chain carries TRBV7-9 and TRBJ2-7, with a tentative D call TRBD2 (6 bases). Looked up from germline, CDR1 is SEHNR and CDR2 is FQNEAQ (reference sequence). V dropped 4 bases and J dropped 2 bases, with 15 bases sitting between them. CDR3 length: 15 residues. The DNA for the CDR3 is TGTGCCAGCAGCTCCGTGGTGGGCGGGGCCTACGAGCAGTACTTC. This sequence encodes CASSSVVGGAYEQYF.

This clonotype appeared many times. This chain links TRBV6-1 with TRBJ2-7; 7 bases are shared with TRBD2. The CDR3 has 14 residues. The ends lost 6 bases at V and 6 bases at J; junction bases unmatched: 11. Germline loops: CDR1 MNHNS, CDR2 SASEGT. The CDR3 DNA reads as TGTGCCAGCAGAGACGGGGGGAGGCCTCTCGAGCAGTACTTC. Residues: CASRDGGRPLEQYF.

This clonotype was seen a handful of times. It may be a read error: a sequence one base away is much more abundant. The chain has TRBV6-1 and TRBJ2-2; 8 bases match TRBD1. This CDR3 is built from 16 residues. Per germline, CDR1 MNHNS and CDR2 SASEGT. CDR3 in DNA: TGTGTCAGCAACCCCCAGGGACAGGTTAACACCGGGGAGCTGTTTTTT. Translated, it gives CVSNPQGQVNTGELFF.

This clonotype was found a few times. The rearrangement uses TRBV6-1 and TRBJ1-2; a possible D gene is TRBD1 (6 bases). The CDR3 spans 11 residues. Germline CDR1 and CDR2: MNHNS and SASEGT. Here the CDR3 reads CTTTGPYGYTF. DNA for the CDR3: TGTACCACCACAGGGCCGTATGGCTACACCTTC.

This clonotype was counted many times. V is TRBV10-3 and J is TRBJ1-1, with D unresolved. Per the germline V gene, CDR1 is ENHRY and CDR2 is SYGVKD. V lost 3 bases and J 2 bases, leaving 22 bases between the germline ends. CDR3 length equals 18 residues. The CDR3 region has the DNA TGTGCCATCAGTGAAAATACGGGTCGGCAGGTCATAAACACTGAAGCTTTCTTT. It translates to CAISENTGRQVINTEAFF.

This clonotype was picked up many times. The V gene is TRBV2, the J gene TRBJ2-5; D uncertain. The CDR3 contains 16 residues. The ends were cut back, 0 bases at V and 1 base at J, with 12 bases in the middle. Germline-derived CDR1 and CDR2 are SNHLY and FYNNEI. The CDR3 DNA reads TGTGCCAGCAGTGAAGCGTTCCCGGAAGTCCAAGAGACCCAGTACTTC. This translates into CASSEAFPEVQETQYF.

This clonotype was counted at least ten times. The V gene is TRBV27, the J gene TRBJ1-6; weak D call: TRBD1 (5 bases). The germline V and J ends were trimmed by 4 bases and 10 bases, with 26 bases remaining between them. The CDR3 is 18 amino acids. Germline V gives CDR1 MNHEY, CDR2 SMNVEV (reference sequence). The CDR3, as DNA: TGTGCCAGCAGTTATCGTTCCTCCAGGCGGGGGGTACGGTCACCCCTCCACTTT. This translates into CASSYRSSRRGVRSPLHF.

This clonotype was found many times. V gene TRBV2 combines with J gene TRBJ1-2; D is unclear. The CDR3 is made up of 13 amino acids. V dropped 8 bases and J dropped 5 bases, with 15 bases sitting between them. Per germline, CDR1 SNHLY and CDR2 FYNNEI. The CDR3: CASAPLDRYGYTF. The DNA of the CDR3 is TGTGCCAGCGCTCCCCTAGACCGTTATGGCTACACCTTC.

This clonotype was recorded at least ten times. The CDR3 is CASSDSSGGGYEQYF. The CDR3, as DNA: TGTGCCAGTAGTGATTCAAGTGGAGGGGGCTACGAGCAGTACTTC. The gene calls are TRBV19 and TRBJ2-7, with D perhaps being TRBD1 or TRBD2 (6 bases each). CDR1 LNHDA and CDR2 SQIVND come from the germline V gene (reference sequence). The CDR3 has 15 amino acids. The germline V and J ends were trimmed by 5 bases and 3 bases, with 17 bases remaining between them. Full variable domain (rest looked up from reference TRBV19 and TRBJ2-7): DGGITQSPKYLFRKEGQNVTLSCEQNLNHDAMYWYRQDPGQGLRLIYYSQIVNDFQKGDIAEGYSVSREKKESFPLTVTSAQKNPTAFYLCASSDSSGGGYEQYFGPGTRLTVT.

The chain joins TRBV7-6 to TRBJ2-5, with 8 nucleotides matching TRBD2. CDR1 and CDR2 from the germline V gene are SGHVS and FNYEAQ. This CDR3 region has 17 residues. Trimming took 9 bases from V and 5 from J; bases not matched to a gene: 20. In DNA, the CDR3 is TGTGCCAGTAGTATAAGGGGGGCGAGGACTAGCTCCGAGACCCAGTACTTC. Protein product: CASSIRGARTSSETQYF.

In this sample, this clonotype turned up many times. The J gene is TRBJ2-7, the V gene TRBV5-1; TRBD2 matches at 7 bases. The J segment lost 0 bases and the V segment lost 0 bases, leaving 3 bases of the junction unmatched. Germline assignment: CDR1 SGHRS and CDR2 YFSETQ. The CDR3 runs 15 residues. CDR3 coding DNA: TGCGCCAGCAGCTTGGCGGGGGGTACCTCCTACGAGCAGTACTTC. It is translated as CASSLAGGTSYEQYF.

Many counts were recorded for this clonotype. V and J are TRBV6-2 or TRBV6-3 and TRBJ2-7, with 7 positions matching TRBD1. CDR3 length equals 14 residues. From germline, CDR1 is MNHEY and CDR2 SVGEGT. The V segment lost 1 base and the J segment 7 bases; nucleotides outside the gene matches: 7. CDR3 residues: CASSYFDRDGEQYF. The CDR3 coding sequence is TGTGCCAGCAGTTACTTTGACAGGGACGGGGAGCAGTACTTC.

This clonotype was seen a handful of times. In DNA, the CDR3 is TGTGCCAGCTCACCGTTAAGTAGGAACACCGGGGAGCTGTTTTTT. Translated: CASSPLSRNTGELFF. This chain connects TRBV18 to TRBJ2-2; D is unresolved. The germline V gene encodes CDR1 KGHSH and CDR2 LQKENI. The V end was cut by 3 bases, the J end by 1 base, with 9 bases between. CDR3 length equals 15 residues.

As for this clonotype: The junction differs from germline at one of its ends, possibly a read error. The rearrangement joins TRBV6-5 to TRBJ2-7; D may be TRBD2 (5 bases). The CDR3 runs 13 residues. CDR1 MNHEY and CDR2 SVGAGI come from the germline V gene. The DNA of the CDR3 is TGTGCCAGCATTTGTGACCTAGCCTATGAGCAGTACTTC. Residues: CASICDLAYEQYF.

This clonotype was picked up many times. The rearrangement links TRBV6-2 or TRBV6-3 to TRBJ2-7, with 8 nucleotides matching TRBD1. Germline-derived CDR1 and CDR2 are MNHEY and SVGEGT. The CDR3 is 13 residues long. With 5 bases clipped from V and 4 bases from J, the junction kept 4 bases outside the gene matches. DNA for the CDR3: TGTGCCAGCAGTCACCGGACAGGGTACGAGCAGTACTTC. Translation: CASSHRTGYEQYF.

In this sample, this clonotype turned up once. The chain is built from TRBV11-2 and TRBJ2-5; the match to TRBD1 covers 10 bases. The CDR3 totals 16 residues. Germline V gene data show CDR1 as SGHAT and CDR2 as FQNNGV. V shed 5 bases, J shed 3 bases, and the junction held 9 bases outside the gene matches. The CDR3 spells CASSEGGTGAEETQYF. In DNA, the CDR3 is TGTGCCAGCAGCGAAGGAGGGACAGGGGCGGAAGAGACCCAGTACTTC. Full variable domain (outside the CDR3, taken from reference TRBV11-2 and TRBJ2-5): EAGVAQSPRYKIIEKRQSVAFWCNPISGHATLYWYQQILGQGPKLLIQFQNNGVVDDSQLPKDRFSAERLKGVDSTLKIQPAKLEDSAVYLCASSEGGTGAEETQYFGPGTRLLVL.

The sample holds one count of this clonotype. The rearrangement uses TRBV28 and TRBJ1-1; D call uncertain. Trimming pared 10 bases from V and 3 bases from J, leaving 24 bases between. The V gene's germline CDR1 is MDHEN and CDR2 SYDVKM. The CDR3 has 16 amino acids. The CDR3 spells CATSRWSDPWDTEAFF. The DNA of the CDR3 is TGTGCCACCTCCCGGTGGAGTGATCCCTGGGACACTGAAGCTTTCTTT.

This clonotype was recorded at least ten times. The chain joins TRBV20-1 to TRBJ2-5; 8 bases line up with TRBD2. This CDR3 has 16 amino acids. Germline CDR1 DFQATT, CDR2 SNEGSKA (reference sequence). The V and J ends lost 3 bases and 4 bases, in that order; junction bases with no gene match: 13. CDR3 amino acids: CSASAGGGGFGETQYF. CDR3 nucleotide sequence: TGCAGTGCTAGTGCGGGGGGCGGTGGGTTCGGAGAGACCCAGTACTTC.

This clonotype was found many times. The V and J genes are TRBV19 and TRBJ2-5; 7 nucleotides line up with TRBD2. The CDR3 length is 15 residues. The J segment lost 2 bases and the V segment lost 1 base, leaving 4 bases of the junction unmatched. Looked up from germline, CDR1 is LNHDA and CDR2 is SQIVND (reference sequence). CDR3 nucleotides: TGTGCCAGTAGTATAGCCCCGGGGGGTCAAGAGACCCAGTACTTC. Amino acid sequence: CASSIAPGGQETQYF.

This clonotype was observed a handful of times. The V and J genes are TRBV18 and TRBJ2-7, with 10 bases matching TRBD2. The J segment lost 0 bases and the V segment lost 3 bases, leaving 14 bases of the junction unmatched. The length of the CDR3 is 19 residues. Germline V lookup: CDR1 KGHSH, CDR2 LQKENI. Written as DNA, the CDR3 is TGTGCCAGCTCACCCGTACCACCGGGACTAGCGTTCAGCTCCTACGAGCAGTACTTC. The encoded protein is CASSPVPPGLAFSSYEQYF.

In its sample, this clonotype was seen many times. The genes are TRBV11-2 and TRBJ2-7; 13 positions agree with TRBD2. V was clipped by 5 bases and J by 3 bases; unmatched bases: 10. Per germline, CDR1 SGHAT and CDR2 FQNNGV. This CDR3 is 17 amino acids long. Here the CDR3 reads CASSKIGGLAGFYEQYF. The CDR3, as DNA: TGTGCCAGCAGCAAAATTGGGGGACTAGCGGGATTCTACGAGCAGTACTTC.

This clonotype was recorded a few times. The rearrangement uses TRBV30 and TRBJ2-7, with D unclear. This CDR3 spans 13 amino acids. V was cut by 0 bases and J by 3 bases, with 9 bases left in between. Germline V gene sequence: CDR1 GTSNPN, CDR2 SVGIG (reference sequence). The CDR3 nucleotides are TGTGCCTGGAGTGTAGCTTCGATCTACGAGCAGTACTTC. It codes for CAWSVASIYEQYF.

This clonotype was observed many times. CDR3 in DNA: TGTGCCAGCAGTACAGGGAGTGGAGGCTACACCTTC. This sequence encodes CASSTGSGGYTF. The chain carries TRBV12-3 or TRBV12-4 and TRBJ1-2, with a tentative D call TRBD1 (6 bases). The CDR3 extends over 12 amino acids. Trimming removed 5 bases from V and 8 bases from J, with 12 bases in between.

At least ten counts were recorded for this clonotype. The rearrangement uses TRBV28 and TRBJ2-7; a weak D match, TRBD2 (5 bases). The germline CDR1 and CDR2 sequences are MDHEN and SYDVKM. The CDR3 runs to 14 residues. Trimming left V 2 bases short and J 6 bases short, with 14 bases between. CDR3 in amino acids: CASSLDWQAGEQYF. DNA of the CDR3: TGTGCCAGCAGTTTAGATTGGCAGGCGGGCGAGCAGTACTTC.